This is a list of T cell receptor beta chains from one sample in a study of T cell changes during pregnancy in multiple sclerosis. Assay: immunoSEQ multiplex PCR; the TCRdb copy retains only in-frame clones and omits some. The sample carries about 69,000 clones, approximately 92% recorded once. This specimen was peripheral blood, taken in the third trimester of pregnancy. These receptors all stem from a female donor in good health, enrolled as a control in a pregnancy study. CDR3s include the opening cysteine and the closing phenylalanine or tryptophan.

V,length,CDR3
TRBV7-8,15,CASSLGTSEQETQYF
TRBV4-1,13,CASSQDEQAEAFF
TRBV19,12,CASSIGGNEQFF
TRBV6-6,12,CASRPGTGGQFF
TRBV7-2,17,CASSMGLAGGAKETQYF
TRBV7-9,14,CASSNDRGGNTIYF
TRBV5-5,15,CASSETGGFTYEQYF
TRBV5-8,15,CASSLTGNRNTEAFF
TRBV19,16,CASSTFSGGPGVEQYF
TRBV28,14,CASSGTSGRVEQFF
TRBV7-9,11,CASSTGIEQYF
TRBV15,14,CATSLGGQQETQYF
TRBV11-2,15,CASSPSRDRGRPQHF
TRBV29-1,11,CSVGGDGELFF
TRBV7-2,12,CASSLGGGTQYF
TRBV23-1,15,CASSPQRQGANEQFF
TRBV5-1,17,CASSPMDRSSYNSPLHF
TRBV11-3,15,CASSSGGSLGNEQFF
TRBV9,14,CASSPYTSAYEQYF
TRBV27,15,CASRMRTSGYNEQFF
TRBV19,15,CASTHPRGATGELFF
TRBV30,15,CAWSSPGHRTYGYTF
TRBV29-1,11,CSVEEGSEQYF
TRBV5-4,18,CASSLSMVTGGSSDTQYF
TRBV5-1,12,CASSLGTGGYTF
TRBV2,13,CASSYGLGEKLFF
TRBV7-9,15,CASSLVGQVLGEQYF
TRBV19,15,CASSIGNRGNYGYTF
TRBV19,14,CASSRPGGPETQYF
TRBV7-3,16,CASSFQGGLNTGELFF
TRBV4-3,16,CASSPRSDGWAYEQYF
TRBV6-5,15,CASRDRLAGGETQYF
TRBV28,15,CASRADRGPSYEQYF
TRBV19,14,CASSIGRQGGEQYF
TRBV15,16,CATSRAQGEHTDTQYF
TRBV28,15,CASSLRGQPIKGYTF
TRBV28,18,CASSLSPGGVPSGNTIYF
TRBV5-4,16,CASSLTRGLARYEQYF
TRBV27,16,CASRYTGGLMNTEAFF
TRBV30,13,CAWRGTGGAGQYF
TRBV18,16,CASSPWTGGRTGELFF
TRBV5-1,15,CASSRSAGSTDTQYF
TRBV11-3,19,CASSSRPGTSGRHYNEQFF
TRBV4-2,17,CASSQDGGAVTSQEQFF
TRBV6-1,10,CASSLNTIYF
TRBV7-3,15,CASSLRGGGNYGYTF
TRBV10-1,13,CASSELPYDEQFF
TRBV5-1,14,CASSLGHTNYGYTF
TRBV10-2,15,CASSSGTRGVYEQYF
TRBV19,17,CASSSWRGGQRQETQYF
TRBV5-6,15,CASSLQGYPPHEQYF
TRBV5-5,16,CASSLARLAGVETQYF
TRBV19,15,CASESRVQNKNIQYF